What follows is one T cell receptor (beta chain) and its context. Its antigen is still unknown. No clone much larger than this one lies a single base away; base qualities are absent. Other DNA sequences from this sample encode an identical CDR3 as well. These data belong to a study of OX40 agonist ivuxolimab in advanced cancers. Study-wide context: Ivuxolimab, which targeted the costimulatory receptor OX40 (CD134), was an agonistic, fully human IgG2 monoclonal antibody. In the dose-escalation cohort, around four fifths of patients were male, and the mean age was 60 years with a range of roughly 20 to 79. The point of sequencing TCRbeta in the periphery was to test whether ivuxolimab changed TCR sequence diversity and drove clonal T-cell expansion. The monotherapy dose-escalation portion (N = 52 patients) of the phase I ivuxolimab trial is reported in the paper. Prior anti-PD-1, anti-PD-L1 or anti-CTLA-4 therapy was permitted, and less than 45% of dose-escalation patients had received checkpoint inhibitors. Of the approximately 53 patients in dose escalation, about 19 had hepatocellular carcinoma, roughly 15 had melanoma, 9 had renal cell carcinoma and 9 had head and neck cancer. Partial responses occurred in three dose-escalation patients, of whom one had hepatocellular carcinoma and two had cutaneous melanoma. Intravenous ivuxolimab was administered to patients every 2 weeks at six dose levels: 0.01, 0.1, 0.3, 1.5, 3 and 10 mg/kg. Overall study outcomes, separate from this receptor: Low levels of normalized T-cell clonal expansion were also seen in some nonresponding patients. After ivuxolimab, expanded clones were on average more numerous among CD8+ T cells than among CD4+ T cells. Which antigens the clonally expanded peripheral T cells were specific for was not determined. At doses of 0.1 to 3.0 mg/kg, clonal expansion of both CD4+ and CD8+ blood T cells was observed from baseline to week 6. Partial responders in the 0.1-3.0 mg/kg groups had among the lowest normalized peripheral clonal expansion, especially among CD8+ T cells.

The trial excluded patients who had a history of autoimmune disease or who were on systemic immunosuppression. In every dose cohort, peripheral blood was drawn for TCR sequencing at baseline, cycle 4 day 1, and cycle 7 day 1. Samples were obtained from an open-label, multicenter, first-in-human phase I dose-escalation trial of ivuxolimab. Adults with locally advanced or metastatic melanoma, renal cell carcinoma, hepatocellular carcinoma or head and neck squamous cell carcinoma were enrolled in the trial. CD4+ and CD8+ T cells were sorted separately from peripheral blood before TCR sequencing. For sequencing of the TCRbeta CDR3 region, genomic DNA was extracted from the sorted cells. TCRbeta CDR3 regions were sequenced using the immunoSEQ Assay. In TCRdb, the immuneACCESS table is reduced to in-frame sequences with V and J assigned. These tables do not hold every clone; where another copy was compared, an unresolved V gene accounts for under half, and the others remain unexplained. The sample table holds tens of thousands of clones, of which 90% to 95% were seen once. Approximately 0.3% of the sample comes from the top ten.

Measured from the cysteine to the phenylalanine, the CDR3 is 17 residues long. The retained sequence is limited to the CDR3, 51 bases, with the frame set at the first base. V gives up 2 bases and J gives up 4 bases, and the segment between their germline ends measures 19 bases. Taken from the germline V gene, the CDR1 and CDR2 loops are SGHDN and FVKESK. The sequencing here drew on CD4+ or CD8+ T cells sorted from blood, taken in a trial of the OX40 agonist ivuxolimab. The TCR comes from an adult with an advanced solid tumor such as melanoma, head and neck, liver or kidney cancer. The chain employs TRBV14 and TRBJ2-3; the D gene is perhaps TRBD1 or TRBD2, as each covers 5 bases. The CDR3 in this case is CASSQRSIQRGADTQYF. The DNA sequence follows: TGTGCCAGCAGCCAACGTTCCATACAGCGAGGGGCAGATACGCAGTATTTT.